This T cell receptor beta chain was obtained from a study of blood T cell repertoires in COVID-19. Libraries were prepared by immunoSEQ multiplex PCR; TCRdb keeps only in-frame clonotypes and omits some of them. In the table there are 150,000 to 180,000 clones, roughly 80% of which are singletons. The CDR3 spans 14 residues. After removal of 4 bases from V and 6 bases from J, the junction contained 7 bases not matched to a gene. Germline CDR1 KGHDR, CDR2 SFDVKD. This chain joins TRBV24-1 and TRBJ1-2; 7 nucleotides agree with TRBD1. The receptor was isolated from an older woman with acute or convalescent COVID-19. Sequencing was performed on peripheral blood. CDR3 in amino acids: CATSEATGFHGYTF. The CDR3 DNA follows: TGTGCCACCAGTGAAGCGACAGGGTTTCATGGCTACACCTTC.